The 28 T cell receptor beta chains given below trace back to one sample, sequenced in a study of post-analysis software for immune sequencing data. Overall study findings and caveats: A handful of TRBV segments were significantly more frequent in patients than in controls. TRBV5-6, TRBV5-1 and TRBV20-1 were among these segments.

The antigens of these receptors remain unknown. Libraries were made from TCR beta cDNA, and they carried unique molecular identifiers. TCRdb called the PCR reads again in MiXCR, with one record for every CDR3 protein. The sample has approximately 160,000 distinct CDR3 sequences; 25% to 35% are singletons. Sample: blood. All receptors derive from a girl under 18 with multiple sclerosis.

The chain combines TRBV20-1 with TRBJ2-2; D might be TRBD1 or TRBD2, each matching 6 bases. This CDR3 contains 15 residues. The germline CDR1 and CDR2 sequences are DFQATT and SNEGSKA (reference sequence). Trimming took off 0 bases at V and 7 bases at J, with 15 bases between the two ends. The CDR3 is CSARDSERGDGELFF. CDR3 in DNA: TGCAGTGCTAGAGATTCGGAAAGGGGGGACGGGGAGCTGTTTTTT.

This chain connects TRBV6-2 or TRBV6-3 to TRBJ2-2; D is unclear. The CDR3 length is 13 residues. Germline CDR1 is MNHEY and CDR2 is SVGEGT. V lost 5 bases and J lost 3, with 7 bases in between. The CDR3 bases are TGTGCCAGCAGTAAGACCCACACCGGGGAGCTGTTTTTT. Translating it yields CASSKTHTGELFF.

This clonotype occurred many times. The chain joins TRBV2 to TRBJ2-7; TRBD1 agrees at 11 bases. J was trimmed by 5 bases and V by 6 bases; bases with no gene match: 3. This CDR3 spans 13 amino acids. Germline V gene lookup returns CDR1 SNHLY and CDR2 FYNNEI. CDR3 protein: CASSRDRGDEQYF. The CDR3 DNA sequence: TGTGCCAGCAGCCGGGACAGGGGGGACGAGCAGTACTTC.

This clonotype appeared once. This sequence joins TRBV7-2 and TRBJ2-7; a weak D match, TRBD2 (6 bases). The germline V gene has CDR1 SGHTA and CDR2 FQGNSA. The CDR3 loop spans 14 amino acids. Trimming pared 5 bases from V and 4 bases from J, leaving 15 bases between. This CDR3 is CASSAGWAAYEQYF. Written as DNA, the CDR3 is TGTGCCAGCAGCGCGGGATGGGCGGCTTACGAGCAGTACTTC.

CDR3 DNA: TGTGCCACCAGTGACGGCGCGTGGGAGCCCCAGCATTTT. Amino acid sequence: CATSDGAWEPQHF. V usage is TRBV24-1 and J usage is TRBJ1-5; no firm D call. Germline-derived CDR1 and CDR2 are KGHDR and SFDVKD. Trimming removed 4 bases from V and 8 bases from J, with 11 bases in between. The CDR3 runs to 13 residues.

In the case of this clonotype: A read error is possible here, since a much larger clone lies one base away. The chain combines TRBV15 with TRBJ2-5; D remains ambiguous. Germline loops: CDR1 LNHNV, CDR2 YYDKDF (reference sequence). The CDR3 sequence is 15 residues long. Trimming took 3 bases from V and 11 from J, leaving 22 bases between them. CDR3 DNA: TGTGCCACCAGCAGTGATAGACCCAGTCGGTATGAGCAGTACTTC. This sequence encodes CATSSDRPSRYEQYF.

The chain combines TRBV14 with TRBJ2-3, with D unclear. Looked up from germline, CDR1 is SGHDN and CDR2 is FVKESK. The CDR3 totals 14 residues. The V end was cut by 2 bases, the J end by 2 bases, with 8 bases between. The DNA of the CDR3 is TGTGCCAGCAGCCAACAGGACCACACAGATACGCAGTATTTT. This codes for CASSQQDHTDTQYF.

This clonotype showed up many times. The chain is built from TRBV3-1 and TRBJ2-3, with TRBD2 matching 10 bases. The junction had 21 bases not matched to a gene; V was cut back by 0 bases and J by 6 bases. Germline CDR1 is LGHDT and CDR2 is YNNKEL (reference sequence). The CDR3 runs to 21 residues. The CDR3 region is CASSQDRTLFLAGGKKDTQYF. CDR3 bases: TGTGCCAGCAGCCAAGATCGGACACTTTTCTTAGCGGGAGGAAAGAAGGATACGCAGTATTTT.

Points on this clonotype: This may be a read error, as it is one base from a much larger clone. V gene TRBV29-1 combines with J gene TRBJ2-1, with D perhaps TRBD1 (5 bases). The CDR3 runs to 13 residues. Between the trimmed V and J ends, which lost 4 bases and 3 bases, there was a span of 10 bases. CDR1 is SQVTM and CDR2 is ANQGSEA in the germline V gene. The CDR3 sequence: CSVVRANYNEQFF. CDR3 coding DNA: TGCAGCGTTGTCAGGGCGAACTACAATGAGCAGTTCTTC.

Note on this clonotype: A much larger clone differs from this one at a single base, so this may be a read error. The chain links TRBV10-2 to TRBJ2-7, with 7 nucleotides matching TRBD1. This CDR3 region has 15 residues. Per germline, CDR1 WSHSY and CDR2 SAAADI. J gave up 2 bases and V 2 bases, and 6 bases lay outside the gene matches. CDR3 sequence: CASSESYRGPYEQYF. Here the CDR3 DNA reads TGCGCCAGCAGTGAGAGTTACAGGGGCCCCTACGAGCAGTACTTC.

This clonotype turned up a few times. V and J are TRBV4-1 and TRBJ2-3; TRBD1 matches at 9 bases. The CDR3 is 17 residues long. CDR1 MGHRA and CDR2 YSYEKL come from the germline V gene. With 0 bases clipped from V and 3 bases from J, the junction kept 7 bases outside the gene matches. CDR3 nucleotides: TGCGCCAGCAGCCAAGATCTAGGGGACAGGGCAACAGATACGCAGTATTTT. It translates to CASSQDLGDRATDTQYF.

This clonotype has more than one count but fewer than ten. A read error may account for a junction end that differs from germline. This rearrangement joins TRBV27 to TRBJ1-2, with D perhaps matching TRBD1 (6 bases). CDR1 is MNHEY and CDR2 is SMNVEV in the germline V gene (reference sequence). This CDR3 contains 13 residues. The DNA for the CDR3 is TGTGCCGGCAGTTTTGGGGGGCGGAATGGCTACACCTTC. It yields the protein CAGSFGGRNGYTF.

This clonotype has just a few counts. This sequence joins TRBV20-1 and TRBJ2-3; weak D call: TRBD2 (5 bases). CDR3 length: 13 amino acids. Germline CDR1 and CDR2: DFQATT and SNEGSKA (reference sequence). The V and J ends lost 4 bases and 5 bases respectively, with 13 bases between them. The CDR3 sequence is CSANYPGIDTQYF. CDR3 nucleotides: TGCAGTGCTAACTACCCGGGAATAGATACGCAGTATTTT.

In this sample, this clonotype turned up many times. The chain employs TRBV24-1 and TRBJ2-5, with D possibly TRBD1 on 5 matching bases. The germline V and J ends were trimmed by 3 bases and 2 bases, with 12 bases remaining between them. The CDR3 totals 15 residues. Germline loops: CDR1 KGHDR, CDR2 SFDVKD. This chain's CDR3 is CATSDPEDIQETQYF. CDR3 bases: TGTGCCACCAGTGATCCCGAGGACATACAAGAGACCCAGTACTTC.

This chain links TRBV14 with TRBJ1-1, with D tentatively TRBD1 (5 bases). CDR3 length equals 14 residues. The V end lost 4 bases, the J end lost 4 bases, and 13 bases lay between the germline ends. CDR1 and CDR2 (germline): SGHDN, FVKESK. CDR3 sequence: CASSRVQGSTEAFF. The DNA for the CDR3 is TGTGCCAGCAGCCGGGTCCAGGGCAGCACTGAAGCTTTCTTT.

This chain links TRBV20-1 with TRBJ2-5, with unresolved D. This CDR3 contains 11 residues. Germline lookup yields CDR1 DFQATT and CDR2 SNEGSKA (reference sequence). Trimming removed 6 bases at V and 5 bases at J, with 10 bases between. The CDR3 loop reads CSAPSGETQYF. The CDR3 bases are TGCAGTGCCCCGTCCGGGGAGACCCAGTACTTC.

The chain joins TRBV7-9 to TRBJ2-7; D is perhaps TRBD2 (5 bases). The CDR3 runs 14 residues. Trimming pared 1 base from V and 7 bases from J, leaving 14 bases between. Germline V gene sequence: CDR1 SEHNR, CDR2 FQNEAQ (reference sequence). The CDR3 reads CASSLGSGYNEQYF. CDR3 in DNA: TGTGCCAGCAGCTTAGGTTCGGGGTACAATGAGCAGTACTTC.

Worth noting for this clonotype: It may be a read error: a sequence one base away is much more abundant. The chain combines TRBV29-1 with TRBJ2-3; a possible D gene is TRBD1 (5 bases). Germline CDR1 SQVTM, CDR2 ANQGSEA. The CDR3 totals 14 residues. CDR3 sequence (DNA): TGCAGCTTTTCCCCCAGGACATACGGAGATACGCAGTGTTTT. Its translation: CSFSPRTYGDTQCF.

There are many counts of this clonotype. The chain joins TRBV28 to TRBJ2-7; tentatively, D is TRBD2 (6 bases). The CDR3 runs 11 residues. The germline gives CDR1 MDHEN, CDR2 SYDVKM. Between the trimmed V and J ends, which lost 8 bases and 4 bases, there was a span of 9 bases. CDR3 sequence (DNA): TGTGCCAGCGATAGCGGTTACGAGCAGTACTTC. Its translation is CASDSGYEQYF. Together with reference TRBV28 and TRBJ2-7, the CDR3 gives the full variable domain: DVKVTQSSRYLVKRTGEKVFLECVQDMDHENMFWYRQDPGLGLRLIYFSYDVKMKEKGDIPEGYSVSREKKERFSLILESASTNQTSMYLCASDSGYEQYFGPGTRLTVT.

This clonotype turned up a few times. The chain carries TRBV6-2 or TRBV6-3 and TRBJ2-7; D is unresolved. Germline V gene sequence: CDR1 MNHEY, CDR2 SVGEGT. Trimming left V 6 bases short and J 2 bases short, with 14 bases between. The CDR3 runs to 14 residues. CDR3 sequence: CASRDPWETYEQYF. Here the CDR3 DNA reads TGTGCCAGCAGGGACCCCTGGGAAACCTACGAGCAGTACTTC.

About this clonotype itself: A read error may be the cause here, since a much bigger clone is one base away. The chain joins TRBV10-3 to TRBJ2-5, with D possibly matching TRBD2 (6 bases). The CDR3 consists of 12 residues. Germline V gene sequence: CDR1 ENHRY, CDR2 SYGVKD. V dropped 8 bases and J dropped 7 bases, with 14 bases sitting between them. CDR3 sequence: CAIGGGRGTQYF. The DNA of the CDR3 is TGTGCCATCGGTGGAGGGCGAGGGACCCAGTACTTC.

This clonotype was picked up a small number of times. CDR3 in amino acids: CASSTGARGYTF. The CDR3 DNA follows: TGTGCCAGCAGTACTGGGGCTAGGGGCTACACCTTC. V is TRBV28 and J is TRBJ1-2, with D perhaps TRBD1 (5 bases). V was pared by 5 bases and J by 8 bases, with 12 bases between. CDR1 and CDR2 (germline): MDHEN, SYDVKM. The CDR3 is 12 amino acids.

The chain combines TRBV6-2 or TRBV6-3 with TRBJ1-5; possible D gene TRBD1, 6 bases. Germline V gene sequence: CDR1 MNHEY, CDR2 SVGEGT. CDR3 length: 13 amino acids. V lost 4 bases and J lost 7, with 11 bases in between. The CDR3 nucleotides are TGTGCCAGCAGTTGGGGCAGGGGACAGCCCCAGCATTTT. It codes for CASSWGRGQPQHF.

In its sample, this clonotype was seen many times. The rearrangement joins TRBV3-1 to TRBJ2-3, with D perhaps matching TRBD2 (5 bases). The V gene lost 2 bases and the J gene lost 5 bases, with 14 bases spanning the gap. There are 15 residues in the CDR3. Germline V gives CDR1 LGHDT, CDR2 YNNKEL (reference sequence). This CDR3 reads CASSQRGVPGDTQYF. The CDR3 region has the DNA TGTGCCAGCAGCCAACGGGGTGTCCCAGGAGATACGCAGTATTTT.

This clonotype has only a few counts. The chain is built from TRBV2 and TRBJ2-1; D not certain. CDR3 length: 15 amino acids. V shed 1 base and J shed 0 bases, with 7 bases lying between them. Germline CDR1 SNHLY, CDR2 FYNNEI. CDR3 sequence (DNA): TGTGCCAGCAGTGAAGGGGCGAGCTCCTACAATGAGCAGTTCTTC. Protein sequence: CASSEGASSYNEQFF.

Notes on this clonotype: A much larger clone is a single base away; this may be a read error. V is TRBV24-1 and J is TRBJ2-1, with D unclear. This CDR3 has 14 amino acids. Germline V lookup: CDR1 KGHDR, CDR2 SFDVKD. CDR3: CATAPSQVGNGQFF. The CDR3 DNA reads as TGTGCCACTGCCCCCTCCCAAGTAGGAAATGGGCAGTTCTTC.

As regards this clonotype: This may be a read error, as it is one base from a much larger clone. V and J are TRBV6-6 and TRBJ2-7; D is unclear. The length of the CDR3 is 11 residues. The germline CDR1 and CDR2 sequences are MNHNY and SVGAGI (reference sequence). CDR3 in amino acids: CVSSYQKEQYF. The CDR3 nucleotides read TGTGTCAGCAGTTACCAGAAAGAGCAGTACTTC.

In its sample, this clonotype was seen once. The chain is built from TRBV28 and TRBJ2-5; 7 nucleotides line up with TRBD2. CDR1 is MDHEN, CDR2 SYDVKM, per germline. This CDR3 contains 15 residues. V gave up 3 bases and J gave up 11 bases; unmatched junction bases: 15. CDR3 protein: CASSFGGNTYNEQYF. The CDR3 region has the DNA TGTGCCAGCAGTTTCGGGGGGAATACATACAATGAGCAGTACTTC.